This T cell receptor (beta chain) emerged from a study of cytomegalovirus exposure and HLA in healthy donors listed by TCRdb under 2017. Background on the whole study: In an earlier analysis of under 750 of the donors, under 300 Gb of sequence data and some 120 million unique TCR beta sequences from roughly 190 million T cells were reported. Four or five DR-DQ haplotypes were handled as single units for association and clustering because linkage in the cohort was strong. Every discovery cohort repertoire had been produced on one sequencing platform. The study was designed to test whether signatures of past pathogen exposure could be identified by cataloging public T cell receptors. Donor age, sex, ethnicity and CMV serostatus were compiled together with the repertoire data. Class I and class II HLA loci were covered by the typing at four-digit resolution. Typing coverage varied by locus: about 629-630 donors for A, B, C, DRB1 and DQB1; more than 500 for DQA1; around 610 for DPA1; approximately 490 for DPB1. The study used immunosequencing to profile the T cell repertoires of approximately 650 subjects and linked those repertoires to cytomegalovirus serostatus. The later analysis used no new phenotypic data to find candidate immune exposures, relying instead on TCR beta sequences and their occurrence across donors. A later genetic analysis used genome-wide SNP genotypes for about 60% of the roughly 670 donors, treating that subset as a discovery cohort. Of the roughly 410 genotyped donors, 75% to 85% were placed in the genetic ancestry cluster associated with self-reported Caucasian donors. To decide whether each TCR beta V gene segment behaved as functional or pseudogenic, an earlier analysis of approximately 620 of the donors relied on high-throughput TCR beta sequencing. To predict cytomegalovirus infection status, the study combined high-throughput TCR immunosequencing, statistical association of individual TCRs with disease status, and machine learning. Besides the first cohort of roughly 700 subjects, a separate validation cohort made up of over a hundred different subjects was used. An early release covering more than 500 HLA-typed donors comprised 250 to 350 gigabases of sequencing data and tens of millions of unique TCR sequences. On average, about 200,000 unique TCR beta nucleotide sequences were sequenced per donor among a few hundred genotyped donors of the cohort, with approximately 18% of those sequences being non-productive. In a later analysis, previously published TCR beta repertoires from 500 to 750 donors were re-analyzed and high-resolution HLA genotyping was added so that TCR occurrence patterns could be studied. Study-level results and caveats: Strong co-occurrence of HLA alleles, especially DR and DQ, made assigning TCR associations to individual alleles difficult. In an earlier analysis of more than 500 of the donors, most TCR beta V segments appeared in productive rearrangements about 87% or about 30% of the time, broadly matching IMGT annotations. A total of 150 to 200 TCR beta chains were listed by the study as associated with cytomegalovirus. Correlated functional status among segregating V segments might be attributable to linkage disequilibrium, but an unknown experimental factor could not be ruled out. A cluster of highly shared sequence variants was judged likely to be a technical artifact of the sequencing pipeline. Most CMV-associated TCR beta chains appeared to be HLA-restricted in a later analysis, and the HLA associations seemed to be driven largely by CMV exposure. The authors suggested that the approach could potentially be extended to other disease states and immunological phenotypes. Roughly uniform sequencing depth across donors was assumed in presence/absence analyses, although this assumption may not hold. A later analysis reported that several top co-occurrence clusters appeared linked to parvovirus B19, influenza, CMV and Epstein-Barr virus. In vitro tests confirmed that a few of the cytomegalovirus-associated TCR beta chains recognize cytomegalovirus antigens. While some public TCRs were present in many individuals, most TCR sequences turned up only very rarely across donors. Cytomegalovirus status was reported to be diagnosed by the classifier with high specificity and sensitivity in both the original and validation cohorts. The 87-base-pair reads could not distinguish some IMGT-functional V segments, including TRBV6-2 and TRBV6-3, so those segments were excluded. This cohort had only TCR beta chains sequenced, and the lack of alpha or paired-chain data limited which features could be detected. Specific HLA alleles were associated with over 15,000 TCR beta sequences at a false discovery rate of 0.05 in a later analysis. In a later analysis, the rate of TCR association differed among HLA loci, with DRB1 alleles having the most associated TCRs and HLA-C alleles having the fewest. CMV serostatus was the only immune exposure information available for the cohort. Compared with equally common non-associated chains, HLA-associated TCR beta chains in a later analysis were more clonally expanded and had lower generation probabilities. Because counts were too low, 15 or so rarely observed V segments, including chromosome 9 orphons, were excluded from the earlier analysis of 587 of the donors. A later genetic analysis reported fewer N-insertions in productive TCRs among donors in an Asian-associated ancestry cluster than the roughly 700-donor mean. A later genetic analysis associated a missense DCLRE1C variant with V-gene and J-gene trimming of TCR beta chains, and an independent cohort replicated the association. A further reported finding was that TCR beta sequences accurately predicted the HLA-A and HLA-B alleles for most subjects in the first cohort. Because some donors lacked HLA typing at each locus, the association tests relied only on the typed subset.

The cohort was made up of hundreds of healthy bone marrow donors. At the time of sampling, all cohort members were nominally healthy, though unrecorded immune exposures were likely present. CMV serostatus was positive for 289 and negative for about 55% of the 666 cohort members, and was not recorded for this donor. A peripheral blood sample was collected from each donor, and TCR beta sequencing was performed on peripheral blood mononuclear cells. The Qiagen DNeasy Blood Extraction Kit was used to extract genomic DNA from the blood cell samples. The library was made by the immunoSEQ multiplex PCR assay. For the multiplex PCR, a mixture combining 60 forward primers for TCR Vbeta segments and 13 reverse primers for TCR Jbeta segments was used. Amplification of the CDR3 region of rearranged TCR beta genes was performed with a multiplex PCR assay on genomic DNA. Amplified TCR beta libraries were sequenced as 87-base-pair reads on the Illumina HiSeq System. As for the authors' bioinformatics: In a later analysis, some 80 million unique TCR beta chains were counted across the roughly 670 repertoires, and roughly 10 million of these chains were shared by at least two donors. Raw reads were error-corrected and collapsed into unique sequences by a nearest-neighbor algorithm in which closely related sequences were merged to remove PCR and sequencing errors. CDR3 sequences were aligned to IMGT reference sequences to assign V, D and J gene segments. For a sequence to be retained, at least a six-nucleotide match to both a V gene segment and a J gene segment was required. Rearrangements were classified as productive when the CDR3 lacked stop codons and remained in frame with V and J, and all other rearrangements were classified as non-productive. CDR3 was defined according to IMGT convention as the region running from the second conserved V-encoded cysteine to the conserved J-encoded phenylalanine. In an earlier analysis of 500 to 650 of the donors, sequences lacking an unambiguous match to a single V gene segment were excluded. In an earlier analysis of roughly 500 of the donors, V segments were called functional above 56.7% productive rearrangements and were called segregating when the between-donor standard deviation exceeded 5%. A statistical classification framework was developed to diagnose cytomegalovirus status using the catalog of TCR beta chain sequences. In a later analysis, TCR nucleotide sequences were compared against IMGT/GENE-DB human TR gene sequences so that V and J genes could be assigned. In a later analysis, CDR3 sequences and most-parsimonious VDJ recombination scenarios were assigned using the TCRdist pipeline. In a later analysis, each TCR beta chain was defined by its CDR3 amino acid sequence together with its V-gene family, and reads lacking a unique V-gene family were excluded. As a way to deal with suspected cross-contamination and a sequencing artifact, a later analysis dropped approximately 570 nucleotide sequences that were highly shared and had low generation probability. In a later analysis, a clonal expansion index for each public chain was calculated from normalized within-repertoire ranks of inferred template counts. Generation probabilities in a later analysis came from a VDJ recombination model fitted to out-of-frame rearrangements, and those results were checked against IGoR. A later analysis scored TCR-TCR, TCR-HLA and TCR-CMV co-occurrence with hypergeometric tests, applying a repertoire-size bias correction to TCR pairs. A later analysis estimated false discovery rates by permuting HLA or CMV assignments 20 times. In a later analysis, co-occurring TCRs were grouped using DBSCAN, with TCRdist sequence similarity added in when clustering inside HLA-allele-positive subsets. Repertoires with fewer than 30,000 or more than 120,000 public chains, plus five repertoires with anomalous nucleotide sharing, were excluded from co-occurrence clustering. TCRdb took this table from immuneACCESS and kept in-frame rearrangements with V and J called. Such tables lack part of the clones; where checked against another copy, unresolved V genes explain under half of the gap, and the rest is unexplained. V and J calls and clone size are those listed in that table; D and trimming were worked out from the DNA. The sample profile shows around 130,000 clones; around 70% of them were found once. Roughly 3% of the sample is in the top ten clones.

Regarding this clone: It lacks a known antigen. No quality values exist for individual bases; no much larger clone is one base distant. The identical CDR3 is also encoded by other nucleotide sequences in the sample.

CDR1 SGHNT and CDR2 YYREEE were looked up in the germline V gene (reference sequence). Measured from the cysteine to the phenylalanine, the CDR3 is 15 residues long. Of all the DNA, just the CDR3 is kept, 45 bases in frame from base 1. V loses 4 bases at its end and J loses 6 bases; junction bases beyond the gene matches: 5. The chain employs TRBV5-4 and TRBJ2-2; 11 junctional bases match TRBD1. The origin of this receptor is a human donor in good health. The sequenced sample was PBMCs. For the CDR3, the sequence is CASSLGQGAAGELFF. In nucleotide form, the sequence is TGTGCCAGCAGCCTAGGACAGGGGGCAGCCGGGGAGCTGTTTTTT.